This TCR beta chain was sequenced during a study of T cells after yellow fever vaccination. Points from the study as a whole: Abundant clonotypes from the bulk population could have been carried over as contaminants into FACS-sorted repertoires.

Germline V lookup: CDR1 SGDLS, CDR2 YYNGEE. The J segment lost 0 bases and the V segment lost 3 bases, leaving 3 bases of the junction unmatched. The CDR3 runs to 15 residues. TCRdb itself ran the 5' RACE reads through MiXCR, one entry per CDR3 protein. The sample shows some 160,000 distinct CDR3 sequences, 9.3% of them seen only once. This clonotype was picked up many times. Its antigen is as yet unknown. This clonotype was obtained from a man between 18 and 35 years old who received the YFV17D yellow fever vaccine. The sequenced sample was CD8+ T cells sorted from PBMCs, obtained 45 days after the yellow fever booster vaccination. This chain joins TRBV9 and TRBJ1-5; TRBD1 agrees at 7 bases. CDR3 nucleotide sequence: TGTGCCAGCAGCGAAACAGGGGATAGCAATCAGCCCCAGCATTTT. The encoded protein is CASSETGDSNQPQHF.